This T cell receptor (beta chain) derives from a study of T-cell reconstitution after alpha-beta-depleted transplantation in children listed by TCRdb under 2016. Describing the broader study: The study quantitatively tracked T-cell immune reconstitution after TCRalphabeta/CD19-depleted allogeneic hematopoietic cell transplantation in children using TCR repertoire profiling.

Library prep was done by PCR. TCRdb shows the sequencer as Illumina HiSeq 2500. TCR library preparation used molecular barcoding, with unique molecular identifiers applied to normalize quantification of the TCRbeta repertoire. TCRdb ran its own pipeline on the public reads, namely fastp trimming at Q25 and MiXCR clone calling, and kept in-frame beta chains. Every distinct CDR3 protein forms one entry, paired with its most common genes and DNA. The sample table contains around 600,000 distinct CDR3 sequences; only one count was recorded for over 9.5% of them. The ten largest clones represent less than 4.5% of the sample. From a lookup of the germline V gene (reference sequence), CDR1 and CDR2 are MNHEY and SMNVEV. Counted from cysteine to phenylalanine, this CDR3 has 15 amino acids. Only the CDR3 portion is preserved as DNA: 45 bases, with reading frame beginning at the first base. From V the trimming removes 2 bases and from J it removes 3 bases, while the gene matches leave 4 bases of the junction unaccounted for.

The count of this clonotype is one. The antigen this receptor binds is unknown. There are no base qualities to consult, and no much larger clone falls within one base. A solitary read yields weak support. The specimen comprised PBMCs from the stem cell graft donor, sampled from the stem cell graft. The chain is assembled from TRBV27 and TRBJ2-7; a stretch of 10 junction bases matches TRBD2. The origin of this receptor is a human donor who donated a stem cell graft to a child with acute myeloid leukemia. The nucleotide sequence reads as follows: TGTGCCAGCAGTTTACGGGGGACTAGCGTCTACGAGCAGTACTTC. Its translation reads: CASSLRGTSVYEQYF.